The 29 T cell receptor beta chains listed next were all sequenced from one sample in a study of CD8 T cells in ankylosing spondylitis. TCRdb re-analysed the 5' RACE reads in MiXCR, keeping a single row per CDR3 protein. The data contain around 300,000 distinct CDR3 sequences, around 15% of them singletons. Sequencing was done on a sample of blood, either unsorted or a sorted T cell fraction (not recorded which). These receptors came from a male donor with ankylosing spondylitis or in good health (not recorded which).

The table lists this clonotype with a few counts. The chain uses TRBV20-1 and TRBJ2-4; 9 bases are shared with TRBD2. The CDR3 spans 14 residues. After removal of 1 base from V and 6 bases from J, the junction contained 4 bases not matched to a gene. Germline values: CDR1 DFQATT, CDR2 SNEGSKA (reference sequence). Written as DNA, the CDR3 is TGCAGTGCTAGAGCCGGGACTAGCCGAAACATTCAGTACTTC. This sequence encodes CSARAGTSRNIQYF.

The CDR3 sequence: CASSRKQSNTGELFF. The CDR3 DNA reads TGTGCCAGCAGTAGGAAACAGTCGAACACCGGGGAGCTGTTTTTT. The rearrangement uses TRBV2 and TRBJ2-2, with no clear D. The CDR3 extends over 15 amino acids. The V end lost 5 bases, the J end lost 0 bases, and 10 bases lay between the germline ends. CDR1 SNHLY and CDR2 FYNNEI come from the germline V gene.

The J gene is TRBJ1-2, the V gene TRBV12-3 or TRBV12-4; weak D call: TRBD1 (6 bases). The V gene lost 5 bases and the J gene lost 2 bases, with 18 bases spanning the gap. This CDR3 comprises 16 residues. CDR3 loop: CASSRPRQDWNYGYTF. CDR3 DNA sequence: TGTGCCAGCAGTCGCCCCCGACAGGATTGGAACTATGGCTACACCTTC.

This clonotype turned up a few times. V and J are TRBV20-1 and TRBJ1-1, with 7 bases identical to TRBD1. This CDR3 has 14 amino acids. CDR1 is DFQATT and CDR2 is SNEGSKA in the germline V gene (reference sequence). With V trimmed by 4 bases and J by 1 base, 6 bases remained unmatched. The CDR3 nucleotides read TGCAGTGCTAAGGCAGGGGGTACGAACACTGAAGCTTTCTTT. Residues: CSAKAGGTNTEAFF.

This clonotype was counted between two and nine times. The chain combines TRBV6-5 with TRBJ2-3; 10 bases fit TRBD1. The junction had 5 bases not matched to a gene; V was cut back by 0 bases and J by 2 bases. The CDR3 runs 17 residues. The V gene's germline CDR1 is MNHEY and CDR2 SVGAGI. The DNA of the CDR3 is TGTGCCAGCAGTTACTCGGGACAGGGGCCCCTCACAGATACGCAGTATTTT. It encodes CASSYSGQGPLTDTQYF.

This chain connects TRBV6-1 to TRBJ2-7; D is undetermined. V lost 6 bases, J lost 5 bases, and 20 bases lay in between. The V gene's germline CDR1 is MNHNS and CDR2 SASEGT. This CDR3 has 15 amino acids. The CDR3 DNA reads as TGTGCCAGCAGGGACCCAAGAAGAGTGGTCCACGAGCAGTACTTC. Its protein product is CASRDPRRVVHEQYF.

The table lists this clonotype with a few counts. This chain joins TRBV18 and TRBJ1-3, with D hard to call. CDR1 and CDR2 (germline): KGHSH, LQKENI. The CDR3 is 12 amino acids. V lost 4 bases and J lost 8, with 9 bases in between. The CDR3, as DNA: TGTGCCAGCTCACTCCAGGACGACACCATATATTTT. Translating gives CASSLQDDTIYF.

The rearrangement links TRBV20-1 to TRBJ2-5; D might be TRBD2 (6 bases). The CDR3 extends over 14 amino acids. Germline lookup yields CDR1 DFQATT and CDR2 SNEGSKA (reference sequence). Trimming took off 6 bases at V and 5 bases at J, with 19 bases between the two ends. CDR3 amino acids: CSARGLGWSETQYF. The CDR3 DNA reads as TGCAGTGCGCGGGGACTGGGGTGGTCGGAGACCCAGTACTTC.

The chain links TRBV4-2 to TRBJ2-7; D gene unclear. Trimming left V 4 bases short and J 6 bases short, with 19 bases between. This CDR3 region has 15 residues. Germline CDR1 reads LGHNA; CDR2 reads YNFKEQ. CDR3 sequence reads: CASSPRAVGSIEQYF. The CDR3 nucleotides are TGTGCCAGCAGCCCCCGAGCCGTTGGGTCCATCGAGCAGTACTTC.

V gene TRBV5-7 combines with J gene TRBJ2-1; 16 positions agree with TRBD2. TRBV5-7 is labeled an ORF, and its function is uncertain. J was trimmed by 6 bases and V by 2 bases; bases with no gene match: 14. The CDR3 sequence is 20 residues long. The CDR3 region has the DNA TGTGCCAGCAGCTTCCCCGGGACAACCGGGACTAGCGGGAGGGGCAATGAGCAGTTCTTC. It yields the protein CASSFPGTTGTSGRGNEQFF.

The chain links TRBV20-1 to TRBJ2-2; 12 positions match TRBD2. The V gene end was trimmed by 5 bases and the J gene end by 5 bases; junction bases not matched to a gene: 6. The CDR3 has 15 residues. Germline CDR1 reads DFQATT; CDR2 reads SNEGSKA (reference sequence). CDR3 residues: CSASTSGGWTGELFF. CDR3 nucleotide sequence: TGCAGTGCTTCAACTAGCGGGGGGTGGACCGGGGAGCTGTTTTTT.

The genes are TRBV20-1 and TRBJ2-7, with 11 bases aligning to TRBD2. Germline lookup yields CDR1 DFQATT and CDR2 SNEGSKA (reference sequence). The CDR3 sequence is 14 residues long. J lost 7 bases, V lost 3 bases, and 8 bases had no gene match. CDR3 sequence reads: CSASATSGSGEQYF. The DNA for the CDR3 is TGCAGTGCTAGCGCCACTAGCGGGAGCGGTGAGCAGTACTTC.

The J gene is TRBJ2-5, the V gene TRBV3-1, with D unclear. Between the trimmed V and J ends, which lost 2 bases and 3 bases, there was a span of 4 bases. The CDR3 totals 12 residues. Germline assignment: CDR1 LGHDT and CDR2 YNNKEL (reference sequence). CDR3 sequence: CASSQLEETQYF. Here the CDR3 DNA reads TGTGCCAGCAGCCAATTGGAAGAGACCCAGTACTTC.

The chain joins TRBV6-1 to TRBJ2-4; 8 positions agree with TRBD1. Germline loops: CDR1 MNHNS, CDR2 SASEGT. J gave up 9 bases and V 6 bases, and 16 bases lay outside the gene matches. CDR3 length: 16 amino acids. This chain's CDR3 is CASSSWGDRLVIIQYF. CDR3 nucleotide sequence: TGTGCCAGCAGCTCCTGGGGGGACAGGCTGGTGATCATTCAGTACTTC.

This chain connects TRBV10-3 to TRBJ2-7; unclear D gene. This CDR3 is 12 amino acids long. CDR1 is ENHRY, CDR2 SYGVKD, per germline. Trimming removed 6 bases at V and 0 bases at J, with 6 bases between. CDR3 DNA sequence: TGTGCCATCAGCCCGTCCTCCTACGAGCAGTACTTC. Amino acids: CAISPSSYEQYF.

The rearrangement uses TRBV12-3 or TRBV12-4 and TRBJ2-1, with 11 bases identical to TRBD2. V trimming: 6 bases; J trimming: 4 bases; junction bases outside the gene matches: 5. This CDR3 has 15 amino acids. The CDR3 DNA follows: TGTGCCAGCAGGGCGACTAGCGGGGTATACAATGAGCAGTTCTTC. The encoded protein is CASRATSGVYNEQFF.

This clonotype occurred a few times. The chain has TRBV7-9 and TRBJ2-2, with 7 bases identical to TRBD1. The germline V gene encodes CDR1 SEHNR and CDR2 FQNEAQ (reference sequence). The CDR3 spans 15 residues. V shed 5 bases, J shed 5 bases, and the junction held 8 bases outside the gene matches. CDR3 residues: CASSDGDRETGELFF. The CDR3 nucleotides are TGTGCCAGCAGCGACGGGGACAGAGAGACCGGGGAGCTGTTTTTT.

This clonotype was seen at least ten times. J is TRBJ1-5 and V is TRBV12-3 or TRBV12-4; 8 bases are shared with TRBD1. Losses at the gene ends were 5 bases for V and 3 bases for J; bases not matched to a gene: 9. This CDR3 is built from 16 residues. Here the CDR3 DNA reads TGTGCCAGCAGTCCCTACGGACAGGGTTTCAATCAGCCCCAGCATTTT. It yields the protein CASSPYGQGFNQPQHF.

This clonotype appeared a few times. This sequence joins TRBV5-1 and TRBJ2-3; 10 positions match TRBD2. Germline V gives CDR1 SGHRS, CDR2 YFSETQ. The V segment lost 2 bases and the J segment 2 bases; nucleotides outside the gene matches: 11. The CDR3 length is 18 residues. CDR3 region: CASSLNLPTSGDTDTQYF. As DNA, the CDR3 is TGCGCCAGCAGCTTAAACCTCCCAACTAGCGGGGACACAGATACGCAGTATTTT.

This clonotype came up a few times. V usage is TRBV20-1 and J usage is TRBJ2-7; possible D gene TRBD1, 5 bases. V gave up 1 base and J gave up 0 bases, with 7 bases separating them. The CDR3 is made up of 13 amino acids. Germline V gene sequence: CDR1 DFQATT, CDR2 SNEGSKA (reference sequence). CDR3 nucleotide sequence: TGCAGTGCTAGAGGGGGCCGCTCCTACGAGCAGTACTTC. Protein sequence: CSARGGRSYEQYF.

The CDR3 sequence is CSVGPGQGATNSYEQYF. The CDR3 nucleotides read TGCAGCGTGGGCCCGGGACAGGGGGCGACGAACTCCTACGAGCAGTACTTC. This rearrangement joins TRBV29-1 to TRBJ2-7, with TRBD1 matching over 12 bases. The CDR3 covers 17 residues. V shed 6 bases and J 0 bases; nucleotides not matched to a gene: 12. Germline lookup yields CDR1 SQVTM and CDR2 ANQGSEA.

V usage is TRBV5-1 and J usage is TRBJ2-7, with unresolved D. The CDR3 length is 13 residues. CDR1 is SGHRS, CDR2 YFSETQ, per germline. V was pared by 4 bases and J by 3 bases, with 11 bases between. CDR3 protein: CASSADGFYEQYF. In DNA form, the CDR3 reads TGCGCCAGCAGCGCGGACGGCTTCTACGAGCAGTACTTC.

The sample holds many counts of this clonotype. V usage is TRBV12-3 or TRBV12-4 and J usage is TRBJ2-3, with D uncertain. The germline V and J ends were trimmed by 4 bases and 7 bases, with 6 bases remaining between them. The CDR3 spans 11 residues. The CDR3 spells CASSSFNTQYF. CDR3 in DNA: TGTGCCAGCAGTTCTTTTAATACGCAGTATTTT.

This clonotype was found a few times. The V and J genes are TRBV29-1 and TRBJ2-1, with 8 bases that match TRBD2. The CDR3 runs 11 residues. Germline CDR1 reads SQVTM; CDR2 reads ANQGSEA. CDR3: CTSGGGNEQFF. The DNA for the CDR3 is TGCACCTCGGGGGGGGGAAATGAGCAGTTCTTC.

This clonotype was recorded at least ten times. The chain has TRBV20-1 and TRBJ2-7, with 9 bases aligning to TRBD1. V gave up 1 base and J gave up 1 base; unmatched junction bases: 5. Germline lookup yields CDR1 DFQATT and CDR2 SNEGSKA (reference sequence). The CDR3 consists of 15 residues. Here the CDR3 reads CSARAGTGLSYEQYF. The CDR3 DNA follows: TGCAGTGCTAGAGCGGGGACAGGGCTTTCCTACGAGCAGTACTTC.

Note on this clonotype: A much larger clone differs by one base, so this may be a read error. V is TRBV15 and J is TRBJ2-7; D call uncertain. CDR3 length: 16 residues. Per germline, CDR1 LNHNV and CDR2 YYDKDF (reference sequence). Trimming pared 0 bases from V and 3 bases from J, leaving 15 bases between. For the CDR3, the DNA is TGTGCCACCAGCAGAGATGCCATGTACCCATTCTACGAGCAGTACTTC. Translation: CATSRDAMYPFYEQYF.

CDR3 nucleotides: TGCGCCAGCCGAACCGGGTCTTCGGGGGAAAAACTGTTTTTT. Amino acid sequence: CASRTGSSGEKLFF. The genes are TRBV5-1 and TRBJ1-4; D unresolved. The CDR3 covers 14 residues. Germline V gene data show CDR1 as SGHRS and CDR2 as YFSETQ. V was cut by 7 bases and J by 8 bases, with 18 bases left in between. The full variable domain, in which reference TRBV5-1 and TRBJ1-4 provide the parts outside the CDR3, is KAGVTQTPRYLIKTRGQQVTLSCSPISGHRSVSWYQQTPGQGLQFLFEYFSETQRNKGNFPGRFSGRQFSNSRSEMNVSTLELGDSALYLCASRTGSSGEKLFFGSGTQLSVL.

The V gene is TRBV20-1, the J gene TRBJ2-1; 7 bases are a match to TRBD2. The CDR3 totals 17 residues. Germline CDR1 DFQATT, CDR2 SNEGSKA (reference sequence). The ends lost 0 bases at V and 0 bases at J; junction bases unmatched: 8. For the CDR3, the DNA is TGCAGTGCTAGAGATAGGGAGGGATCGAGCTCCTACAATGAGCAGTTCTTC. It encodes CSARDREGSSSYNEQFF.

The chain has TRBV7-9 and TRBJ1-5; 7 bases match TRBD1. The CDR3 extends over 15 amino acids. The junction had 8 bases not matched to a gene; V was cut back by 5 bases and J by 4 bases. The germline gives CDR1 SEHNR, CDR2 FQNEAQ (reference sequence). In DNA form, the CDR3 reads TGTGCCAGCAGCCCCTACGAGGGACAGAATCAGCCCCAGCATTTT. It encodes CASSPYEGQNQPQHF.